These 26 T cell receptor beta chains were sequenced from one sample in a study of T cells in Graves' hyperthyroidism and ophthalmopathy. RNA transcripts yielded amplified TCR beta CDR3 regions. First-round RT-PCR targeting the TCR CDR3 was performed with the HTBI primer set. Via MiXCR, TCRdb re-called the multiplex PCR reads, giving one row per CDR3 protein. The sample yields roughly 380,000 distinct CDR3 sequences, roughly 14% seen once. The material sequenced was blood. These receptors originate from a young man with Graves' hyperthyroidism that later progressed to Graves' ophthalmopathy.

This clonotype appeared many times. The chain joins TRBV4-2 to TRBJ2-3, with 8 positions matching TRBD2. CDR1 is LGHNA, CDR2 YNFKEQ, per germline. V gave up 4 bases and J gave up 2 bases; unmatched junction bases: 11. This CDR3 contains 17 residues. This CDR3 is CASSPAGPSGHTDTQYF. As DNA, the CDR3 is TGTGCCAGCAGCCCAGCGGGGCCTAGCGGGCACACAGATACGCAGTATTTT.

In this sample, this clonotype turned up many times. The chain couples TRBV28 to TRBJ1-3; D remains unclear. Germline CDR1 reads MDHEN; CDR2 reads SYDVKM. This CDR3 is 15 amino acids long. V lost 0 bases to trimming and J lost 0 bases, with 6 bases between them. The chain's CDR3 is CASSLWYSSGNTIYF. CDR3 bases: TGTGCCAGCAGTTTATGGTATAGCTCTGGAAACACCATATATTTT.

CDR3 DNA sequence: TGCAGTGCTGCGACAGCTAACTATGGCTACACCTTC. The encoded protein is CSAATANYGYTF. The chain carries TRBV20-1 and TRBJ1-2; a possible D gene is TRBD1 (5 bases). CDR3 length equals 12 residues. Looked up from germline, CDR1 is DFQATT and CDR2 is SNEGSKA (reference sequence). Trimming took 5 bases from V and 0 from J, leaving 7 bases between them.

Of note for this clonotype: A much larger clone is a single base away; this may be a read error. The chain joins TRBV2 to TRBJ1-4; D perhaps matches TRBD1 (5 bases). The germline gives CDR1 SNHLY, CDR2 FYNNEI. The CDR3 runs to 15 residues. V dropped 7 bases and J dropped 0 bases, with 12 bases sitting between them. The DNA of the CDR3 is TGTGCCAGCAATGCAGGGCCCACAACTAATGAAAAACTGTTTTTT. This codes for CASNAGPTTNEKLFF. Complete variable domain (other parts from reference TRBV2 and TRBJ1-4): EPEVTQTPSHQVTQMGQEVILRCVPISNHLYFYWYRQILGQKVEFLVSFYNNEISEKSEIFDDQFSVERPDGSNFTLKIRSTKLEDSAMYFCASNAGPTTNEKLFFGSGTQLSVL.

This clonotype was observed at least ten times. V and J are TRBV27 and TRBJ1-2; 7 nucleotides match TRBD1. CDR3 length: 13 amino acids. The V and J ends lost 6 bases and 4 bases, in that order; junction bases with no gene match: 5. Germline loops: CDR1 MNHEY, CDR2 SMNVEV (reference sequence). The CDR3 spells CASRTTGFYGYTF. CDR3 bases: TGTGCCAGCAGAACGACAGGGTTCTATGGCTACACCTTC.

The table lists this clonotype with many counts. In DNA form, the CDR3 reads TGTGCCAGCAGCTTCGTCGGGGGGCCCTACAATGAGCAGTTCTTC. Protein product: CASSFVGGPYNEQFF. This rearrangement joins TRBV7-2 to TRBJ2-1; a weak D match, TRBD2 (7 bases). CDR1 is SGHTA, CDR2 FQGNSA, per germline. The CDR3 is made up of 15 amino acids. V lost 3 bases and J lost 2, with 11 bases in between. The variable domain in full, with the rest retrieved from reference TRBV7-2 and TRBJ2-1, is GAGVSQSPSNKVTEKGKDVELRCDPISGHTALYWYRQSLGQGLEFLIYFQGNSAPDKSGLPSDRFSAERTGGSVSTLTIQRTQQEDSAVYLCASSFVGGPYNEQFFGPGTRLTVL.

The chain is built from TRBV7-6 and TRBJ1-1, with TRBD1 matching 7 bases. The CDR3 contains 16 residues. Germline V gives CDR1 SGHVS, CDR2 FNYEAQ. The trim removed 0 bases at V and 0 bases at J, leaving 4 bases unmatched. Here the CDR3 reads CASSLAGGTVNTEAFF. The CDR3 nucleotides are TGTGCCAGCAGCTTAGCAGGGGGCACGGTGAACACTGAAGCTTTCTTT.

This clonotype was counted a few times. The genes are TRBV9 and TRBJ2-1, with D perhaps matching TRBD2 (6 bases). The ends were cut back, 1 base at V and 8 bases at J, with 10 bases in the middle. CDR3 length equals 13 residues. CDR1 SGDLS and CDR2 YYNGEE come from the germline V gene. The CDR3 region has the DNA TGTGCCAGCAGCGTATGGGGGGACCATGAGCAGTTCTTC. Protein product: CASSVWGDHEQFF.

This CDR3 is CASSLRRWGTGAGLGDNEQFF. The DNA of the CDR3 is TGTGCCAGCAGCTTACGTCGGTGGGGGACAGGGGCGGGCCTTGGGGACAATGAGCAGTTCTTC. The chain is built from TRBV7-2 and TRBJ2-1; 10 bases fit TRBD1. Germline V gene data show CDR1 as SGHTA and CDR2 as FQGNSA. J lost 5 bases, V lost 2 bases, and 21 bases had no gene match. The CDR3 totals 21 residues.

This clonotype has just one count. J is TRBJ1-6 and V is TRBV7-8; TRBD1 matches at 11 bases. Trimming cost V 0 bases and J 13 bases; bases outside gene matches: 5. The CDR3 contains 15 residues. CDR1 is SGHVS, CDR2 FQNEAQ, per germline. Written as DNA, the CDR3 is TGTGCCAGCAGCTTAGCCGGGACAGGGGGTTCGCCCCTCCACTTT. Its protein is CASSLAGTGGSPLHF.

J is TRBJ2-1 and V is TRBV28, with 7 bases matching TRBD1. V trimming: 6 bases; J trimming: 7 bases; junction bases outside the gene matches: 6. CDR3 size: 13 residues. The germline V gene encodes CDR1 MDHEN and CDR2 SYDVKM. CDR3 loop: CASRAQGRNEQFF. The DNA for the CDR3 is TGTGCCAGCAGGGCACAGGGGCGGAATGAGCAGTTCTTC.

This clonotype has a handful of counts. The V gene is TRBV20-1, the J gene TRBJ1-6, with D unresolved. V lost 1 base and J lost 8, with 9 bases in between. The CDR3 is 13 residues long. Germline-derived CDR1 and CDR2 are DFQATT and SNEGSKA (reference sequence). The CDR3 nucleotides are TGCAGTGCTAGAGGTGACGGCGATTCACCCCTCCACTTT. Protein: CSARGDGDSPLHF.

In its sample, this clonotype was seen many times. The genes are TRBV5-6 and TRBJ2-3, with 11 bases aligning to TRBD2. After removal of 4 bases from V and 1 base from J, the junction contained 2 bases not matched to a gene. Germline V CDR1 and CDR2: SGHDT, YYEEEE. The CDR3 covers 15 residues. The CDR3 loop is CASSKTSGGTDTQYF. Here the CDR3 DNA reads TGTGCCAGCAGCAAGACTAGCGGGGGCACAGATACGCAGTATTTT.

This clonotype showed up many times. The CDR3 sequence is CASSLGLASTGELFF. In DNA, the CDR3 is TGTGCCAGCAGCTTGGGACTAGCGAGTACCGGGGAGCTGTTTTTT. The V and J genes are TRBV7-9 and TRBJ2-2, with 10 bases matching TRBD2. The ends lost 3 bases at V and 5 bases at J; junction bases unmatched: 3. This CDR3 contains 15 residues. The V gene's germline CDR1 is SEHNR and CDR2 FQNEAQ (reference sequence). The variable domain in full, completed from reference TRBV7-9 and TRBJ2-2, reads DTGVSQNPRHKITKRGQNVTFRCDPISEHNRLYWYRQTLGQGPEFLTYFQNEAQLEKSRLLSDRFSAERPKGSFSTLEIQRTEQGDSAMYLCASSLGLASTGELFFGEGSRLTVL.

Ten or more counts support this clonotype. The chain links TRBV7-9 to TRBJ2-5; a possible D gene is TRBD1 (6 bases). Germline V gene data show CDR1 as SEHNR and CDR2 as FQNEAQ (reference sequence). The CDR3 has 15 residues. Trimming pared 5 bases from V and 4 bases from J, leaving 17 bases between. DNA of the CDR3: TGTGCCAGCAGCCCCCGGCAGGGGCAGGGAGAGACCCAGTACTTC. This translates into CASSPRQGQGETQYF.

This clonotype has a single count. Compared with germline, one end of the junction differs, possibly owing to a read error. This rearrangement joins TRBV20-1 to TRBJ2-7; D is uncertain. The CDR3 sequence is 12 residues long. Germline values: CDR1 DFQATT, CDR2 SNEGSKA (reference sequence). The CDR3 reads CSARAGSDEQYF. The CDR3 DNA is TGCAGTGCTAGGGCAGGCTCCGACGAGCAGTACTTC.

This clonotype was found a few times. CDR3 sequence (DNA): TGTGCCAGTAGTATGACTAGCAGAGAGACCCAGTACTTC. Its protein product is CASSMTSRETQYF. J is TRBJ2-5 and V is TRBV19, with 7 positions matching TRBD2. CDR1 and CDR2 (germline): LNHDA, SQIVND (reference sequence). The CDR3 loop spans 13 amino acids. The J segment lost 4 bases and the V segment lost 3 bases, leaving 2 bases of the junction unmatched.

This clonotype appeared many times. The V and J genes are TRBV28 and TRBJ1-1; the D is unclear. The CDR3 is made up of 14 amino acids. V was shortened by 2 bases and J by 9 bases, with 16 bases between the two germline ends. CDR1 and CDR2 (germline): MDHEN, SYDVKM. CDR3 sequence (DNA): TGTGCCAGCAGTTTACGGGATCGTAACGTGAAAGCTTTCTTT. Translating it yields CASSLRDRNVKAFF.

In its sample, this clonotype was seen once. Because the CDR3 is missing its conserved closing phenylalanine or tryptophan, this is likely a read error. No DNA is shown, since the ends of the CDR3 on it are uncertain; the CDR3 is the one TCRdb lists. The CDR3 loop is CASSVTTGGKANYGYTI. This chain joins TRBV9 and TRBJ1-2; the DNA was not used to check the table's D call, TRBD1. Germline V gives CDR1 SGDLS, CDR2 YYNGEE. The CDR3 is 17 residues long, counting both termini.

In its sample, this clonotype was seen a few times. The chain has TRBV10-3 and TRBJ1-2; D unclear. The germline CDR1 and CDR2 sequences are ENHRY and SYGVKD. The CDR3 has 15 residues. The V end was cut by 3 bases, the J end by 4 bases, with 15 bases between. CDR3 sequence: CAISDSGVLSYGYTF. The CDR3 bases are TGTGCCATCAGTGATAGCGGGGTGCTATCCTATGGCTACACCTTC.

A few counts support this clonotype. The CDR3 coding sequence is TGTGCCAGCAGCTTGTGGGGGTTTGGGGAAGCTTTCTTT. It is translated as CASSLWGFGEAFF. The chain links TRBV7-6 to TRBJ1-1, with D maybe TRBD1 (5 bases). Germline V CDR1 and CDR2: SGHVS, FNYEAQ. The V gene lost 3 bases and the J gene lost 8 bases, with 13 bases spanning the gap. The length of the CDR3 is 13 residues.

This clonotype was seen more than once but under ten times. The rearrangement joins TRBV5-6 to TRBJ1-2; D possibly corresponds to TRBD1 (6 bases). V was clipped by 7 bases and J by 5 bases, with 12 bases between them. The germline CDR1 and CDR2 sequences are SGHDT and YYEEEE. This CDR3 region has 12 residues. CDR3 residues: CASLGQGYGYTF. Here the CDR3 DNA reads TGTGCCAGCCTAGGGCAGGGGTATGGCTACACCTTC.

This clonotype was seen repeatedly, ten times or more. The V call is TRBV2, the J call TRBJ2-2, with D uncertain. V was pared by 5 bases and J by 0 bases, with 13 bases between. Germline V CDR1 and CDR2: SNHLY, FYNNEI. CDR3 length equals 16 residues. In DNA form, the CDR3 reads TGTGCCAGCAGTACCGGGCCCCCTTCGAACACCGGGGAGCTGTTTTTT. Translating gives CASSTGPPSNTGELFF.

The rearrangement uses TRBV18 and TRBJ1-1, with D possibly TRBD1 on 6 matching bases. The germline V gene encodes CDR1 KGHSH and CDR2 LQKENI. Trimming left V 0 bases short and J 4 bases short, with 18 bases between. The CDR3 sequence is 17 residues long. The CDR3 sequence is CASSPPSTSRGVTEAFF. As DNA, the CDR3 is TGTGCCAGCTCACCACCGAGTACCTCCAGGGGAGTCACTGAAGCTTTCTTT. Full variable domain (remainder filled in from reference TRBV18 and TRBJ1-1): NAGVMQNPRHLVRRRGQEARLRCSPMKGHSHVYWYRQLPEEGLKFMVYLQKENIIDESGMPKERFSAEFPKEGPSILRIQQVVRGDSAAYFCASSPPSTSRGVTEAFFGQGTRLTVV.

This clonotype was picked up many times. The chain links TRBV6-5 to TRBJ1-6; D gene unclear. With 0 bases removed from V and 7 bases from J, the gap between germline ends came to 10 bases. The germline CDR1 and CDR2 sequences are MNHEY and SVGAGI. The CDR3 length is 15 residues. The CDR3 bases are TGTGCCAGCAGTTACTCGGAGGCGAGAAATTCACCCCTCCACTTT. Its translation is CASSYSEARNSPLHF.

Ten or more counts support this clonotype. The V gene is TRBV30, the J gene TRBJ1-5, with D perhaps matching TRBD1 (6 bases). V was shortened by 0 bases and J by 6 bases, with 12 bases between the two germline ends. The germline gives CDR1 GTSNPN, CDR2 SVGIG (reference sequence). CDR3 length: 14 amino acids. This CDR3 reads CAWSVGGSGQPQHF. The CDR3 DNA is TGTGCCTGGAGTGTAGGGGGGAGCGGTCAGCCCCAGCATTTT.